What follows describes a single T cell receptor beta chain. This sample stems from a study of blood T cell repertoires in COVID-19. Study-level information: Samples came from the United States, Italy and Spain, spanning acute and convalescent COVID-19. Sources were T cells, B-cell-depleted T cells, or PBMCs; the material itself was cDNA or gDNA.

The CDR3 is made up of 14 amino acids. Germline CDR1 and CDR2: SNHLY and FYNNEI. Trimming stripped 3 bases from V and 7 bases from J, with 15 bases between. Original data processing: Reference gene primer amplification yielded estimated nucleated cell counts. Here immunoSEQ multiplex PCR was the method, and the copy in TCRdb shows in-frame clones only, minus some. That table is the source of V, J and clone size, and D and trimming were worked out from the DNA. The data show some 180,000 clones, roughly 85% seen once. The sequencing sample was made of peripheral blood. This sequence joins TRBV2 and TRBJ2-5; weak D call: TRBD2 (5 bases). The TCR sequence derives from a man aged 55 to 70 with active or convalescent COVID-19. CDR3 in DNA: TGTGCCAGCAGTGATGAGCGGACCGATGTGACCCAGTACTTC. It specifies CASSDERTDVTQYF.